This T cell receptor beta chain was sequenced in a study of control samples from healthy donors and cancer patients. Profiling relied on immunoSEQ multiplex PCR, and the TCRdb table lists in-frame clones only, not all of them. The table lists some 190,000 clones, about 90% of them singletons, with roughly 1.9% in the top ten. The CDR3 length is 13 residues. CDR1 is SGHRS and CDR2 is YFSETQ in the germline V gene. Trimming removed 5 bases from V and 5 bases from J; junction bases left unmatched: 2. Specimen: blood. This clonotype was sampled from a man in his thirties or forties in good health. The chain has TRBV5-1 and TRBJ1-4, with 8 bases aligning to TRBD1. CDR3 sequence: CASRRDRNEKLFF. CDR3 coding DNA: TGCGCCAGCAGGCGGGACAGGAATGAAAAACTGTTTTTT.